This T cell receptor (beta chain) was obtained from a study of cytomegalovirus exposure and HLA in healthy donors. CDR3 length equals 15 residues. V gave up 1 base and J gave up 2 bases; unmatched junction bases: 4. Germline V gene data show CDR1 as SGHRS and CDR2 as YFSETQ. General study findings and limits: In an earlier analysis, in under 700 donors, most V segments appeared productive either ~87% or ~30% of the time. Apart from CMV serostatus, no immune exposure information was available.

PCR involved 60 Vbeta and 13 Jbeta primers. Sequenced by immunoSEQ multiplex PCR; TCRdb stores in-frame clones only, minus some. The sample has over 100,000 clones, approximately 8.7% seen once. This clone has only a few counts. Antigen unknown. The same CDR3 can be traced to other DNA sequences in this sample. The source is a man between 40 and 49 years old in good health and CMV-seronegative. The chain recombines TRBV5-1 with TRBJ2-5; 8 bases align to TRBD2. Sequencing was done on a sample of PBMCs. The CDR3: CASSLRGGPQETQYF. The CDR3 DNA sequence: TGCGCCAGCAGCTTGCGGGGGGGGCCTCAAGAGACCCAGTACTTC.